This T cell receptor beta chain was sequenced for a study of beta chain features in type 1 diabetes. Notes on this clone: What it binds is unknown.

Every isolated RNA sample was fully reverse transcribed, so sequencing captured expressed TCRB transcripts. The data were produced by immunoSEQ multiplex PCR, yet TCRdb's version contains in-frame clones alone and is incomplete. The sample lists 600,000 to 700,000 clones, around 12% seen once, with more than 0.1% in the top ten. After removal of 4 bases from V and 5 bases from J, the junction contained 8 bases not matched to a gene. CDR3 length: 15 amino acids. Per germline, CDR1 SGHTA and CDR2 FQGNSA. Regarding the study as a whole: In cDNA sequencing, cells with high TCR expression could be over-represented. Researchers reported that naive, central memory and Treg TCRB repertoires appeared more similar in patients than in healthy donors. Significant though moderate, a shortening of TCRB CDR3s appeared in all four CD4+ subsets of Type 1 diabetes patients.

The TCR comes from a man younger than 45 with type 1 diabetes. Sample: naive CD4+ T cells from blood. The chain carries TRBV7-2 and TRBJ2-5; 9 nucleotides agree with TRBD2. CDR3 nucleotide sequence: TGTGCCAGCAGCTATAGCGGGGGAGGGCGGGAGACCCAGTACTTC. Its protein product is CASSYSGGGRETQYF.